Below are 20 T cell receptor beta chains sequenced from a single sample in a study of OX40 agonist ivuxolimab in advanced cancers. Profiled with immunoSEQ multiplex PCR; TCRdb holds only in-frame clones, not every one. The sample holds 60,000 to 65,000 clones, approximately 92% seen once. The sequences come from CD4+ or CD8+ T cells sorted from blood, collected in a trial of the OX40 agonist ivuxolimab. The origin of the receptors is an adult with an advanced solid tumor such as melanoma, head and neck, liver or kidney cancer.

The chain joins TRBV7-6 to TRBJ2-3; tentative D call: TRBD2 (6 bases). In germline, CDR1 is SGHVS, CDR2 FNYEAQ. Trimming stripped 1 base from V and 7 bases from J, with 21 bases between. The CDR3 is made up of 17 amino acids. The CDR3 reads CASSLGAIAESGHTQYF. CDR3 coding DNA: TGTGCCAGCAGCTTAGGGGCCATAGCGGAGTCAGGGCATACGCAGTATTTT.

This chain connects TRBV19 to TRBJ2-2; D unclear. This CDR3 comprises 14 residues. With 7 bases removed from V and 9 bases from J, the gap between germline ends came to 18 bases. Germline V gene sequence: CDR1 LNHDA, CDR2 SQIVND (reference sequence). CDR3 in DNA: TGTGCCAGTACCTATTCGCGAGGTGCGCGGGAGCTGTTTTTT. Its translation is CASTYSRGARELFF.

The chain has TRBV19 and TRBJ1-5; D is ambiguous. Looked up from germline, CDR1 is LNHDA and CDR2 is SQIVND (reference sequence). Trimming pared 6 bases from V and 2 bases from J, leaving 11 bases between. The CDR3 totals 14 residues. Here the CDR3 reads CASRLGVGNQPQHF. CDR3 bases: TGTGCCAGTAGATTGGGCGTAGGCAATCAGCCCCAGCATTTT.

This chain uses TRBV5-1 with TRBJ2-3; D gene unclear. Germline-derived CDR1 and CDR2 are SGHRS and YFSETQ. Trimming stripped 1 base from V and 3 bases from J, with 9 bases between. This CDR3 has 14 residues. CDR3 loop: CASSLFKVTDTQYF. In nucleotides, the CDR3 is TGCGCCAGCAGCTTGTTTAAGGTTACAGATACGCAGTATTTT.

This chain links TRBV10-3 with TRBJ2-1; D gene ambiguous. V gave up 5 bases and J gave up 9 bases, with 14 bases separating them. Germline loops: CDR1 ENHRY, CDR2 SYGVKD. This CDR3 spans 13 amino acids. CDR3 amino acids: CAISRTPPSEQFF. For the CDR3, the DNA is TGTGCCATCAGTAGGACCCCTCCCAGTGAGCAGTTCTTC.

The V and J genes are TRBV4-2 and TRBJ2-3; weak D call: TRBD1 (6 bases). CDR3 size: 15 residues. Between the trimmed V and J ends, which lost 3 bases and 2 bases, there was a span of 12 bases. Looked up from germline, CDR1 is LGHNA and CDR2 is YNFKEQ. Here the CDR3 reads CASSQSQGITDTQYF. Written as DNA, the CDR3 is TGTGCCAGCAGCCAGAGCCAGGGGATCACAGATACGCAGTATTTT.

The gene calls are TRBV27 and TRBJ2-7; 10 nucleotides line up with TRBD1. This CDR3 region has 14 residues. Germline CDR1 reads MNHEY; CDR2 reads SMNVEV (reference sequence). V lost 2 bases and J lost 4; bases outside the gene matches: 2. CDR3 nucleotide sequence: TGTGCCAGCAGTTTAGGGACAGGGGTTTACGAGCAGTACTTC. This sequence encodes CASSLGTGVYEQYF.

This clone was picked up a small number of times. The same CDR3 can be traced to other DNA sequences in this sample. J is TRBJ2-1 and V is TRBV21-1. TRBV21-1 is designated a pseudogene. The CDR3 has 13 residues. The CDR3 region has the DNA TGTGCCGGTTCCTATGACGGATACAATGAGCAGTTCTTC. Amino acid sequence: CAGSYDGYNEQFF.

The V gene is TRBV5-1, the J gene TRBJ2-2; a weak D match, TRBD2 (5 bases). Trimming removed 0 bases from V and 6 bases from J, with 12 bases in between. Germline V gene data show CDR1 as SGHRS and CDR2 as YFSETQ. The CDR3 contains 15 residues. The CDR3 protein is CASSLEPIGAGELFF. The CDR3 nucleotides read TGCGCCAGCAGCTTGGAACCTATCGGGGCCGGGGAGCTGTTTTTT.

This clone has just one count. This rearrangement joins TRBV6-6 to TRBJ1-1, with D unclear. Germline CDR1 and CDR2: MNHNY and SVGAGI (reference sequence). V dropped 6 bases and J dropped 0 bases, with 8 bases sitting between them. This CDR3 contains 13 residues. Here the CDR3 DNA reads TGTGCCAGCAGACCGGGGATGAACACTGAAGCTTTCTTT. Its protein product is CASRPGMNTEAFF.

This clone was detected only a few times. CDR3: CATSRDQGVYYGYTF. DNA for the CDR3: TGTGCCACCAGCAGAGACCAGGGGGTATACTATGGCTACACCTTC. The chain carries TRBV15 and TRBJ1-2, with TRBD1 identical over 7 bases. Germline V gene data show CDR1 as LNHNV and CDR2 as YYDKDF (reference sequence). After removal of 0 bases from V and 3 bases from J, the junction contained 4 bases not matched to a gene. This CDR3 has 15 amino acids.

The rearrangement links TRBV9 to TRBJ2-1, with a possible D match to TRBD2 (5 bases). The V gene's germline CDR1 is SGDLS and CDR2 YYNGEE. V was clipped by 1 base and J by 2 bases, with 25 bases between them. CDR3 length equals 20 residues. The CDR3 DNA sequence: TGTGCCAGCAGCGTATACCCCCTGATTATGGCAGCGGACCCCTACAATGAGCAGTTCTTC. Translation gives CASSVYPLIMAADPYNEQFF.

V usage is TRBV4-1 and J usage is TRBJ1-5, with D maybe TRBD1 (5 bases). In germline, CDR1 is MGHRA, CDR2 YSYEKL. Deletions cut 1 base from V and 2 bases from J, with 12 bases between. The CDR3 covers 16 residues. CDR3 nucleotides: TGCGCCAGCAGCCAAGTGGGGGGGACTGGCAATCAGCCCCAGCATTTT. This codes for CASSQVGGTGNQPQHF.

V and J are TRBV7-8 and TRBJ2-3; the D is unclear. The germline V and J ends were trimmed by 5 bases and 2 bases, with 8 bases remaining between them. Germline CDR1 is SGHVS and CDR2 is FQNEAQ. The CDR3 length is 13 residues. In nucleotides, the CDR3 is TGTGCCAGCAGCCAAATCTACACAGATACGCAGTATTTT. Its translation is CASSQIYTDTQYF.

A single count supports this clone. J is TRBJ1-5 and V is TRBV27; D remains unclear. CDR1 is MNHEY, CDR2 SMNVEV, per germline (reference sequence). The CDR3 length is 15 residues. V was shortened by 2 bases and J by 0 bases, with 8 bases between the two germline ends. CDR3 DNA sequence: TGTGCCAGCAGTTTACGCGGGCCTAGCAATCAGCCCCAGCATTTT. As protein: CASSLRGPSNQPQHF.

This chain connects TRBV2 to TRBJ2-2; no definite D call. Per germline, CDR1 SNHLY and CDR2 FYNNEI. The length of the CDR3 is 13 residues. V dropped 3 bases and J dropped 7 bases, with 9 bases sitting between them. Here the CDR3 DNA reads TGTGCCAGCAGTGAGGTCCCGGTCGGGGAGCTGTTTTTT. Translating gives CASSEVPVGELFF.

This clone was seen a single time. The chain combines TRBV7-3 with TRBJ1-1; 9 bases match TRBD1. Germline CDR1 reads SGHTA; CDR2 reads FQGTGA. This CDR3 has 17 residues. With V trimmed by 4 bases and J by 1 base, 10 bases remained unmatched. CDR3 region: CASSYWTGAFGNTEAFF. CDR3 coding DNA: TGTGCCAGCAGCTACTGGACAGGGGCTTTTGGGAACACTGAAGCTTTCTTT.

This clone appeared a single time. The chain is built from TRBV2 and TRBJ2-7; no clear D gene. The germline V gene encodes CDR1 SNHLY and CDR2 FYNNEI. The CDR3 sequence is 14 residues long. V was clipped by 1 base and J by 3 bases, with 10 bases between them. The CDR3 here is CASSEGQVFYEQYF. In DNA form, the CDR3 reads TGTGCCAGCAGTGAAGGGCAGGTATTCTACGAGCAGTACTTC.

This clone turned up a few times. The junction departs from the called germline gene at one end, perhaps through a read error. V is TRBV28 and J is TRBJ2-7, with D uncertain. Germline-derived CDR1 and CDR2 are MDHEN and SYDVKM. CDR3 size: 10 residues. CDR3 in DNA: TGTGCCAGCAGCTCCCACGAGCAGTACTTC. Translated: CASSSHEQYF.

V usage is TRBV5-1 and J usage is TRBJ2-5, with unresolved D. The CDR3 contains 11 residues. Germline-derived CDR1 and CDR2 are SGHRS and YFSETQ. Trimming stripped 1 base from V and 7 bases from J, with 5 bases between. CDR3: CASSLSGTQYF. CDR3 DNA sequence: TGCGCCAGCAGCTTGTCGGGGACCCAGTACTTC.